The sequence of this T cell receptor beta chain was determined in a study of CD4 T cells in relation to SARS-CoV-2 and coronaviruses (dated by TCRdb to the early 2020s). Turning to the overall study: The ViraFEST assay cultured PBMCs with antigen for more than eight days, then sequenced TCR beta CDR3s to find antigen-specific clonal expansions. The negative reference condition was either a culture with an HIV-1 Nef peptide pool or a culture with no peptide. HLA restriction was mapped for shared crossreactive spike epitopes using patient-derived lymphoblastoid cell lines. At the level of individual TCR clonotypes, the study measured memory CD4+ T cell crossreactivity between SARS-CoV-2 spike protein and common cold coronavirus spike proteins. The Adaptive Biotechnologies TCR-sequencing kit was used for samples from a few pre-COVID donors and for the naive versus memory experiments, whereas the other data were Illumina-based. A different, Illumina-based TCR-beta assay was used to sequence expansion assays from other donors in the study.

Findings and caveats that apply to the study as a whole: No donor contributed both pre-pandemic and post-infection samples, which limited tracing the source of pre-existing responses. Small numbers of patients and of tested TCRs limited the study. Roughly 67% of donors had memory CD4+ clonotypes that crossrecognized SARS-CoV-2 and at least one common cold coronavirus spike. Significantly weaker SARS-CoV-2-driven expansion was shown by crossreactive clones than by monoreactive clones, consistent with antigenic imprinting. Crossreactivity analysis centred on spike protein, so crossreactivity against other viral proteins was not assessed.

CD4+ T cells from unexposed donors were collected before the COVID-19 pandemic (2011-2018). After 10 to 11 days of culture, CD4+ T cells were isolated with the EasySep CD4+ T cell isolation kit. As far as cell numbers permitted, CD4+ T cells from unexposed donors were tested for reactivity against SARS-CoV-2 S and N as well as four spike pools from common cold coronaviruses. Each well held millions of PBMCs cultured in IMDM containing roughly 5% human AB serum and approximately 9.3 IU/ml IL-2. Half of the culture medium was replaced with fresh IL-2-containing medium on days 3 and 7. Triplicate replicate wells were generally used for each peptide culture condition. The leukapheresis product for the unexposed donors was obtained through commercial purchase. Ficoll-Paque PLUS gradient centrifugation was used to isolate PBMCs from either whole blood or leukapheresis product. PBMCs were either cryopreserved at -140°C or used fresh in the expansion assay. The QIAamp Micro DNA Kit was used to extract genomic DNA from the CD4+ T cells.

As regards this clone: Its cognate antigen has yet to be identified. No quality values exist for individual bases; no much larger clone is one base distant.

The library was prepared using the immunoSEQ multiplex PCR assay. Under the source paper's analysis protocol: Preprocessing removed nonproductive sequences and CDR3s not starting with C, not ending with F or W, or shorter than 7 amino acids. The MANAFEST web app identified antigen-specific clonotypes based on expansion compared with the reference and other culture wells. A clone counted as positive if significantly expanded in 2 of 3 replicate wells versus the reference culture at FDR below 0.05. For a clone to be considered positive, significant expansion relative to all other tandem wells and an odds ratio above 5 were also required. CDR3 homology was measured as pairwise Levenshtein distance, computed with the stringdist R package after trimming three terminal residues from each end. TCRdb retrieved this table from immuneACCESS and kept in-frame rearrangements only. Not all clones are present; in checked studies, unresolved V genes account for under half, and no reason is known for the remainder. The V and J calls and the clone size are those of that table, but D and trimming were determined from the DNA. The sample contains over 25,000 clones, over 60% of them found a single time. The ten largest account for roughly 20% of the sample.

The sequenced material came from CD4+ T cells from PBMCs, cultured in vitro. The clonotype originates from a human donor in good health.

This receptor carries the CDR3 CASSPPATDTQYF. The sequenced DNA: TGTGCCAGCAGCCCCCCGGCCACGGATACGCAGTATTTT. The rearranged segments are TRBV28 and TRBJ2-3, with the D gene not clear enough to name. Reading from cysteine to phenylalanine, the CDR3 counts 13 amino acids. The kept DNA is CDR3 alone, 39 bases in frame from the first base. The junction shows trimming of 6 bases on V and 6 bases on J, plus 13 bases between the germline ends. CDR1 MDHEN and CDR2 SYDVKM are derived from the germline V gene.